A single sample gave rise to the 19 T cell receptor beta chains below, sequenced in a study of spatial heterogeneity in lung cancer. Documented time point: sample taken at primary tumor resection. TCRdb called the 5' RACE reads again in MiXCR, with one record for every CDR3 protein. The data show around 95,000 distinct CDR3 sequences, with approximately 4.4% seen just once and around 21% held by the top ten. For these TCRs, the target antigens are not known. Study results and caveats: The number of expanded tumor alpha and beta chains correlated with mutation number.

The specimen comprised lung tumor tissue, sampled at surgery. These receptors originate from a male donor with early-stage non-small cell lung cancer.

This clonotype was recorded many times. The chain is built from TRBV20-1 and TRBJ2-3; 13 bases are shared with TRBD2. The V segment lost 3 bases and the J segment 4 bases; nucleotides outside the gene matches: 4. The CDR3 is 15 amino acids. From germline, CDR1 is DFQATT and CDR2 SNEGSKA (reference sequence). CDR3 region: CSARSLAGGADTQYF. DNA of the CDR3: TGCAGTGCTAGGTCACTAGCGGGAGGGGCAGATACGCAGTATTTT.

Many counts were recorded for this clonotype. The V gene is TRBV7-8, the J gene TRBJ2-5; 11 positions agree with TRBD2. CDR1 and CDR2 from the germline V gene are SGHVS and FQNEAQ. With 5 bases clipped from V and 2 bases from J, the junction kept 13 bases outside the gene matches. This CDR3 region has 18 residues. This chain's CDR3 is CASSGRLAGRSLQETQYF. In DNA form, the CDR3 reads TGTGCCAGCAGCGGACGACTAGCGGGAAGAAGTCTACAAGAGACCCAGTACTTC.

In this sample, this clonotype turned up many times. The chain couples TRBV4-1 to TRBJ2-3; 8 nucleotides match TRBD1. This CDR3 comprises 17 residues. Germline assignment: CDR1 MGHRA and CDR2 YSYEKL. The ends lost 3 bases at V and 0 bases at J; junction bases unmatched: 8. CDR3 DNA sequence: TGCGCCAGCAGCCATCCAGGGGGCGAGCGGAGCACAGATACGCAGTATTTT. Protein: CASSHPGGERSTDTQYF.

By sample share, this clonotype is medium-sized. The gene calls are TRBV7-8 and TRBJ2-5, with 12 bases identical to TRBD2. The CDR3 has 17 amino acids. Germline CDR1 SGHVS, CDR2 FQNEAQ. Trimming took 5 bases from V and 5 from J; bases not matched to a gene: 12. CDR3 residues: CASSPTTRTSGRETQYF. CDR3 bases: TGTGCCAGCAGCCCGACGACGCGAACTAGCGGGAGGGAGACCCAGTACTTC.

This clonotype occurred many times. This chain's CDR3 is CASSYSREGTEAFF. CDR3 nucleotide sequence: TGTGCCAGCAGTTACTCTCGAGAGGGCACTGAAGCTTTCTTT. The V call is TRBV6-6, the J call TRBJ1-1; D remains ambiguous. The CDR3 totals 14 residues. Germline assignment: CDR1 MNHNY and CDR2 SVGAGI (reference sequence). Trimming removed 0 bases at V and 4 bases at J, with 9 bases between.

V is TRBV20-1 and J is TRBJ1-5, with D unclear. V lost 3 bases to trimming and J lost 4 bases, with 7 bases between them. CDR1 is DFQATT, CDR2 SNEGSKA, per germline (reference sequence). CDR3 size: 12 residues. CDR3 sequence reads: CSASGENQPQHF. CDR3 nucleotide sequence: TGCAGTGCTAGCGGAGAGAATCAGCCCCAGCATTTT.

The sample holds a few counts of this clonotype. The chain uses TRBV20-1 and TRBJ2-2; 12 bases are a match to TRBD1. The germline V gene has CDR1 DFQATT and CDR2 SNEGSKA (reference sequence). The CDR3 contains 16 residues. V shed 5 bases, J shed 5 bases, and the junction held 9 bases outside the gene matches. CDR3 in amino acids: CSADRGQGAGTGELFF. Written as DNA, the CDR3 is TGCAGTGCTGACAGGGGACAGGGGGCCGGGACCGGGGAGCTGTTTTTT.

The table lists this clonotype with many counts. The chain is built from TRBV5-1 and TRBJ2-3; 9 nucleotides line up with TRBD2. The V gene's germline CDR1 is SGHRS and CDR2 YFSETQ. With V trimmed by 6 bases and J by 3 bases, 11 bases remained unmatched. The length of the CDR3 is 16 residues. DNA for the CDR3: TGCGCCAGCACTAGCGGGACCCAAAAAAAGACAGATACGCAGTATTTT. Translating it yields CASTSGTQKKTDTQYF.

The chain combines TRBV5-1 with TRBJ2-2; weak D call: TRBD2 (7 bases). Trimming pared 4 bases from V and 6 bases from J, leaving 25 bases between. The CDR3 is made up of 18 amino acids. Germline CDR1 and CDR2: SGHRS and YFSETQ. The CDR3 protein is CASSARGASGAFAGELFF. In DNA form, the CDR3 reads TGCGCCAGCAGCGCACGGGGGGCTAGCGGCGCGTTCGCCGGGGAGCTGTTTTTT.

About this clonotype: Being one base from a much bigger clone, this may be a read error. The V and J genes are TRBV20-1 and TRBJ2-3, with no clear D. With 6 bases removed from V and 5 bases from J, the gap between germline ends came to 12 bases. CDR1 is DFQATT and CDR2 is SNEGSKA in the germline V gene (reference sequence). The CDR3 runs to 12 residues. The CDR3 DNA sequence: TGCAGTGCAAGCTTGAACAGAGATACGCAGTATTTT. Protein sequence: CSASLNRDTQYF.

This clonotype came up many times. The chain is built from TRBV28 and TRBJ2-5; D not resolved. Per the germline V gene, CDR1 is MDHEN and CDR2 is SYDVKM. The CDR3 contains 12 residues. V was pared by 6 bases and J by 2 bases, with 7 bases between. Written as DNA, the CDR3 is TGTGCCAGCAGCCCCCCTCAAGAGACCCAGTACTTC. Encoded protein: CASSPPQETQYF. Looking up the rest from reference TRBV28 and TRBJ2-5 gives the full variable domain: DVKVTQSSRYLVKRTGEKVFLECVQDMDHENMFWYRQDPGLGLRLIYFSYDVKMKEKGDIPEGYSVSREKKERFSLILESASTNQTSMYLCASSPPQETQYFGPGTRLLVL.

The sample holds many counts of this clonotype. V usage is TRBV2 and J usage is TRBJ1-6; D is undetermined. This CDR3 is 12 amino acids long. Trimming cost V 3 bases and J 10 bases, with 7 bases left between them. Per the germline V gene, CDR1 is SNHLY and CDR2 is FYNNEI. The CDR3 loop is CASSEPVSPLHF. The CDR3 DNA sequence: TGTGCCAGCAGTGAGCCCGTCTCACCCCTCCACTTT.

The chain uses TRBV27 and TRBJ2-3; D perhaps matches TRBD2 (5 bases). CDR1 and CDR2 from the germline V gene are MNHEY and SMNVEV (reference sequence). The CDR3 length is 18 residues. V was trimmed by 7 bases and J by 2 bases, leaving 25 bases between them. DNA for the CDR3: TGTGCCAGCATCCCCCGGGGAGCGAGTAATTATTACACAGATACGCAGTATTTT. It codes for CASIPRGASNYYTDTQYF.

The table lists this clonotype with many counts. This chain uses TRBV12-3 or TRBV12-4 with TRBJ1-5; D gene uncertain. The V gene lost 3 bases and the J gene lost 3 bases, with 6 bases spanning the gap. The CDR3 spans 13 residues. DNA for the CDR3: TGTGCCAGCAGTTTGAACCCCAATCAGCCCCAGCATTTT. Its translation is CASSLNPNQPQHF.

There are many counts of this clonotype. The rearrangement joins TRBV9 to TRBJ2-3; D is unresolved. Germline loops: CDR1 SGDLS, CDR2 YYNGEE. The CDR3 has 15 amino acids. Between the trimmed V and J ends, which lost 0 bases and 2 bases, there was a span of 10 bases. CDR3 nucleotides: TGTGCCAGCAGCGTAGATGGCACCACCACAGATACGCAGTATTTT. Translation gives CASSVDGTTTDTQYF.

This clonotype appeared a few times. This chain links TRBV29-1 with TRBJ2-2, with D perhaps TRBD1 (5 bases). The CDR3 consists of 14 residues. Per germline, CDR1 SQVTM and CDR2 ANQGSEA. V dropped 3 bases and J dropped 2 bases, with 10 bases sitting between them. In nucleotides, the CDR3 is TGCAGCGTTGACTGGGGCGACAACACCGGGGAGCTGTTTTTT. It is translated as CSVDWGDNTGELFF.

This clonotype was seen ten or more times. This chain uses TRBV11-1 with TRBJ1-5; D not certain. Germline CDR1 reads SGHAT; CDR2 reads FQDESV (reference sequence). This CDR3 contains 13 residues. Trimming removed 1 base from V and 10 bases from J, with 11 bases in between. The CDR3 sequence: CASSLGASDPQHF. Here the CDR3 DNA reads TGTGCCAGCAGCTTAGGGGCTAGTGACCCCCAGCATTTT. Drawing the rest from reference TRBV11-1 and TRBJ1-5, the complete variable domain is EAEVAQSPRYKITEKSQAVAFWCDPISGHATLYWYRQILGQGPELLVQFQDESVVDDSQLPKDRFSAERLKGVDSTLKIQPAELGDSAMYLCASSLGASDPQHFGDGTRLSIL.

This clonotype was recorded at least ten times. The chain uses TRBV6-6 and TRBJ2-3; D is perhaps TRBD2 (5 bases). The CDR3 runs to 11 residues. V lost 9 bases and J 5 bases, leaving 9 bases between the germline ends. Per germline, CDR1 MNHNY and CDR2 SVGAGI (reference sequence). The CDR3 loop is CASWAGDTQYF. DNA for the CDR3: TGTGCCAGTTGGGCGGGAGATACGCAGTATTTT.

There are many counts of this clonotype. The rearrangement joins TRBV27 to TRBJ1-6; D gene uncertain. Germline assignment: CDR1 MNHEY and CDR2 SMNVEV (reference sequence). This CDR3 comprises 15 residues. V lost 2 bases, J lost 8 bases, and 13 bases lay in between. The CDR3 here is CASSLVAIGYSPLHF. CDR3 in DNA: TGTGCCAGCAGTTTAGTAGCAATCGGGTATTCACCCCTCCACTTT.